This T cell receptor beta chain was observed in a study of siplizumab effects on memory and regulatory T cells (dated by TCRdb to about 2019). In the study overall: The study looked at the effect of siplizumab, an anti-CD2 antibody, on alloreactive T-cell subsets in allogeneic mixed lymphocyte reactions made from human PBMCs.

What the research found in general, with its limitations: Among mappable alloreactive CD4+ clones, an average Treg-derived fraction of 68.8% was observed with siplizumab, compared with more than 25% in control reactions. Because sequences below about 10^-5 frequency were poorly captured, only a minor fraction of alloreactive clones could be mapped to unstimulated subsets. Compared with memory T cells, unstimulated naive T cells appeared more diverse, and naive cells seemed to make a substantial contribution to the alloresponse. No functional confirmation was obtained for the suppressive function of proliferating Tregs from siplizumab cultures. A naive or memory phenotype could not be assigned to roughly 75-96% of proliferating CD4+ or CD8+ clones. The cumulative frequency of alloreactive sequences traceable to unstimulated CD4+ memory T cells was significantly reduced by siplizumab.

Sorted unstimulated T cells and proliferating T cells recovered from mixed lymphocyte reactions were subjected to TCRbeta CDR3 sequencing. Fresh whole blood from about 9 HLA-typed healthy donors was used as the source from which PBMCs were isolated. To map where alloreactive clones came from, unstimulated CD4+ regulatory T cells were FACS-sorted. About this clone itself: This receptor's antigen is unknown. Base-call qualities are not available, and no considerably larger clone is one nucleotide away.

From its cysteine to its phenylalanine, the CDR3 spans 13 amino acids. The retained sequence is limited to the CDR3, 39 bases, with the frame set at the first base. CDR1 and CDR2, looked up from the germline V gene, are MDHEN and SYDVKM. The germline V end is reduced by 4 bases and the J end by 3 bases; junction bases left unmatched: 1. To prepare the library, the immunoSEQ multiplex PCR assay was applied. The deep sequencing platform assayed approximately 100,000 TCR templates per sample. Genomic DNA extracted from sorted T cells was used for TCRbeta CDR3 sequencing. The authors' pipeline ran thus. The R programming language was used for clonal analysis of TCRbeta CDR3 data. Alloreactive CD4+ and CD8+ clones were identified by comparing unstimulated samples to CFSE-low samples taken after the reaction. Regulatory or non-regulatory origin was assigned to alloreactive CD4+ clones by matching of sequences to sorted unstimulated Treg and non-Treg repertoires. Drawn from immuneACCESS, this table holds only the in-frame rearrangements with V and J called that TCRdb kept. Clones are partly lost; checked studies trace under half to an unresolved V gene and leave the rest unexplained. That table supplies the V and J calls and clone size; D and trimming were determined from the DNA. The sample has roughly 97,000 clones on record, over 85% of them singletons. The ten most abundant clones make up approximately 0.62% of the sample.

This sequence was found in a human donor in good health. The V and J genes are TRBV28 and TRBJ2-7, with 9 bases in between that match TRBD1. Sequenced: Tregs sorted from blood. In nucleotide form, the sequence is TGTGCCAGCAGTTCGACAGGGGGCTACGAGCAGTACTTC. This gives the protein CASSSTGGYEQYF.